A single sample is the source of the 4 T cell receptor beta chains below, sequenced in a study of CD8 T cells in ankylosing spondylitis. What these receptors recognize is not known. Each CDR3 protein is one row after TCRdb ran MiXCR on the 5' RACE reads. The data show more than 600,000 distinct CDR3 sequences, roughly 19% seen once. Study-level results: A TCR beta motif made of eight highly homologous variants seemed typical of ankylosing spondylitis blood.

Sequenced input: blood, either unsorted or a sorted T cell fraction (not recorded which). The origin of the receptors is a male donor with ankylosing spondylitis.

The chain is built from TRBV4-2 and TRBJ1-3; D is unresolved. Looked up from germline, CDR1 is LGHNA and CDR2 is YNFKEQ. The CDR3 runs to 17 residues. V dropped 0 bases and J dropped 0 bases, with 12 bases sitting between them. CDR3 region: CASSQDPGRTSGNTIYF. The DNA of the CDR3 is TGTGCCAGCAGCCAAGATCCGGGGAGGACCTCTGGAAACACCATATATTTT.

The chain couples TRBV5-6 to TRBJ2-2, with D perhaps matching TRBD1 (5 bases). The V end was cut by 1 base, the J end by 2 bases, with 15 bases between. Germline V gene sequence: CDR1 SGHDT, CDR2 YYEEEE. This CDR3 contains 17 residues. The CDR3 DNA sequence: TGTGCCAGCAGCTTGAGGGGTATGGGTCTTAACACCGGGGAGCTGTTTTTT. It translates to CASSLRGMGLNTGELFF.

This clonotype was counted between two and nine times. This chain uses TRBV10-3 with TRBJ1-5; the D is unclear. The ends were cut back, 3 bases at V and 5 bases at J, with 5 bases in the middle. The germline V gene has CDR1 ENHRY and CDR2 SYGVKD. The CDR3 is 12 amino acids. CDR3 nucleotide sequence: TGTGCCATCAGTGAATGGGATCAGCCCCAGCATTTT. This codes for CAISEWDQPQHF.

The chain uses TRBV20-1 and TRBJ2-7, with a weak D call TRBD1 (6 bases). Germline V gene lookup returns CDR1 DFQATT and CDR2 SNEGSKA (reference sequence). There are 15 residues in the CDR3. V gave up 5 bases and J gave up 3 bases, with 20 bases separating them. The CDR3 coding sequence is TGCAGTGCTCTAGCAGGGGTCCGGTTGGGCTACGAGCAGTACTTC. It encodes CSALAGVRLGYEQYF.